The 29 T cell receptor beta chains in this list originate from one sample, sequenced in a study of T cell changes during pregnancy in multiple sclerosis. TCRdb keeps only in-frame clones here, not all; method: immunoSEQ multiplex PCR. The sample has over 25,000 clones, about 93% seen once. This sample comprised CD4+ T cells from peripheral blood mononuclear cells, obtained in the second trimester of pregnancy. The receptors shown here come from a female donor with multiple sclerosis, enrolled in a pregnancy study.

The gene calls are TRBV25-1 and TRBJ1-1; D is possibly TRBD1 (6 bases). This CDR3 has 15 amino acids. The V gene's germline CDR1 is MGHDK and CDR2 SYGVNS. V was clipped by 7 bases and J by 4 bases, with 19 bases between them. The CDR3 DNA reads TGTGCCAGCACCCCGGGACACGCCGGTGCCACTGAAGCTTTCTTT. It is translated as CASTPGHAGATEAFF. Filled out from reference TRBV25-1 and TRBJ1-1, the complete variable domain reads EADIYQTPRYLVIGTGKKITLECSQTMGHDKMYWYQQDPGMELHLIHYSYGVNSTEKGDLSSESTVSRIRTEHFPLTLESARPSHTSQYLCASTPGHAGATEAFFGQGTRLTVV.

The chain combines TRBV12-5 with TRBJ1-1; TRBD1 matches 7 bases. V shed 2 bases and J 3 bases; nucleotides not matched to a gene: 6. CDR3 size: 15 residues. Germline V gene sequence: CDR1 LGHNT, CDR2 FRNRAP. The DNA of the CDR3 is TGTGCTAGTGGTTTGAGAGTACAGGGGCACACTGAAGCTTTCTTT. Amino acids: CASGLRVQGHTEAFF.

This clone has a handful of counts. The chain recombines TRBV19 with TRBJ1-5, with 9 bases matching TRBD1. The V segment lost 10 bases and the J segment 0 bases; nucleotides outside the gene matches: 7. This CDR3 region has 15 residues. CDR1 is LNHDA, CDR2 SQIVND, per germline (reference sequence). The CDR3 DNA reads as TGTGCCACCCGGACAGGGGCGATTAGCAATCAGCCCCAGCATTTT. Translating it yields CATRTGAISNQPQHF.

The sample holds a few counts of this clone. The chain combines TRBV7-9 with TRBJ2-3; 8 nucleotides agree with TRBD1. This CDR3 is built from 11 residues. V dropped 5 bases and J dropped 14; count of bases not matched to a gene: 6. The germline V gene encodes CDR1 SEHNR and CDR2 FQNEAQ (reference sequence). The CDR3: CASSRGQGWYF. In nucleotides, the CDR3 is TGTGCCAGCAGCCGAGGACAGGGTTGGTATTTT.

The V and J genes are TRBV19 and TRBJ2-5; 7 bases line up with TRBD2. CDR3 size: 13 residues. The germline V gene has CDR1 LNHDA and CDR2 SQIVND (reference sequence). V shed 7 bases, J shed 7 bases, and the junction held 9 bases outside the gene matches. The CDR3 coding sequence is TGTGCCAGTATGGGGGGGGGACCCAGGACCCAGTACTTC. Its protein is CASMGGGPRTQYF.

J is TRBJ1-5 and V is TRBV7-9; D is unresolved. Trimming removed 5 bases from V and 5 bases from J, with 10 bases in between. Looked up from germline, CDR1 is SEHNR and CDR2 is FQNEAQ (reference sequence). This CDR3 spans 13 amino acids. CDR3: CASSTRADQPQHF. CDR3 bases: TGTGCCAGCAGCACTAGGGCCGATCAGCCCCAGCATTTT.

The CDR3 DNA follows: TGTGCCAGCAGCCGAAAAGGTCGGGAGTTAAGGATTAATGAGCAGTTCTTC. Translation gives CASSRKGRELRINEQFF. The chain uses TRBV11-2 and TRBJ2-1; a weak D match, TRBD2 (6 bases). Germline V CDR1 and CDR2: SGHAT, FQNNGV. The CDR3 sequence is 17 residues long. V was pared by 5 bases and J by 7 bases, with 24 bases between.

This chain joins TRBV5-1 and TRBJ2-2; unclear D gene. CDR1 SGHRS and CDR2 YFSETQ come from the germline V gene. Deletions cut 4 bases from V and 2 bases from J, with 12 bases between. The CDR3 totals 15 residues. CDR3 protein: CASSELGRNTGELFF. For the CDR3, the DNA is TGCGCCAGCAGCGAATTGGGCCGAAACACCGGGGAGCTGTTTTTT. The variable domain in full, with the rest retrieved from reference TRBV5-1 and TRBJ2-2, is KAGVTQTPRYLIKTRGQQVTLSCSPISGHRSVSWYQQTPGQGLQFLFEYFSETQRNKGNFPGRFSGRQFSNSRSEMNVSTLELGDSALYLCASSELGRNTGELFFGEGSRLTVL.

The CDR3 is CASSDPPLGTGYFQPQHF. DNA for the CDR3: TGTGCCAGCAGTGATCCCCCTCTAGGGACAGGGTATTTCCAGCCCCAGCATTTT. The chain joins TRBV28 to TRBJ1-5, with 9 bases lining up with TRBD1. Germline CDR1 MDHEN, CDR2 SYDVKM. The CDR3 runs to 18 residues. The ends lost 5 bases at V and 7 bases at J; junction bases unmatched: 18.

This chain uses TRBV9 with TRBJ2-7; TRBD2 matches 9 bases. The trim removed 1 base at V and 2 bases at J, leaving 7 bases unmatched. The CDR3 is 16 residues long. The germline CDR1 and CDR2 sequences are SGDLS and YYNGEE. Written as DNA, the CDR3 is TGTGCCAGCAGCGTAAGTAGCGGGAGTAATGCCTACGAGCAGTACTTC. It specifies CASSVSSGSNAYEQYF.

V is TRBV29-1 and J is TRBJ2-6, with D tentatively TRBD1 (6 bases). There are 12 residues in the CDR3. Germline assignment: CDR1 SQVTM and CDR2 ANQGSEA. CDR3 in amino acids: CATGSGANVLTF. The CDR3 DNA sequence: TGCGCGACAGGCTCTGGGGCCAACGTCCTGACTTTC.

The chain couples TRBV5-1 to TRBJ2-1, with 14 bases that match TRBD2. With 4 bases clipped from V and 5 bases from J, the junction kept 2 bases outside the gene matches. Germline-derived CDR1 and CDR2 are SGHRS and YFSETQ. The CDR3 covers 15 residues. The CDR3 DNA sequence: TGCGCCAGCAGCGGGGGACTAGCGGGGGACAATGAGCAGTTCTTC. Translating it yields CASSGGLAGDNEQFF.

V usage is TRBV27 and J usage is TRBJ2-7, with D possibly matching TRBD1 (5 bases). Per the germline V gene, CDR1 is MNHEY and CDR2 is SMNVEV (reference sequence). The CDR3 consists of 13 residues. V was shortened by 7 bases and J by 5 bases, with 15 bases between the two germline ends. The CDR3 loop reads CASNPLRGNEQYF. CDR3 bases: TGTGCCAGCAACCCCCTTAGGGGAAACGAGCAGTACTTC.

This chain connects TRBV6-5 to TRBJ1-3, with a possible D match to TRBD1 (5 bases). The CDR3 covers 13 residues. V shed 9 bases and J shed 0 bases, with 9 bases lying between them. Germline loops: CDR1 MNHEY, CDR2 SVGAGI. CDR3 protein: CASCGASGNTIYF. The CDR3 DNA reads TGTGCCAGTTGTGGGGCCTCTGGAAACACCATATATTTT.

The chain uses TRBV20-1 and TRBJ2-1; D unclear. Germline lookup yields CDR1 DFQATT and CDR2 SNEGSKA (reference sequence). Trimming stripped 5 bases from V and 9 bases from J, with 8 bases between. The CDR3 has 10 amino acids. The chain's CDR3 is CSAFRSEQFF. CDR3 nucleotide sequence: TGCAGTGCTTTTCGGAGTGAGCAGTTCTTC.

The CDR3: CASSPDWGLVTEAFF. The CDR3 bases are TGTGCCAGCTCACCCGATTGGGGCTTGGTCACTGAAGCTTTCTTT. V is TRBV18 and J is TRBJ1-1; D is perhaps TRBD1 (5 bases). V was cut by 3 bases and J by 4 bases, with 15 bases left in between. Per the germline V gene, CDR1 is KGHSH and CDR2 is LQKENI. The CDR3 is 15 amino acids.

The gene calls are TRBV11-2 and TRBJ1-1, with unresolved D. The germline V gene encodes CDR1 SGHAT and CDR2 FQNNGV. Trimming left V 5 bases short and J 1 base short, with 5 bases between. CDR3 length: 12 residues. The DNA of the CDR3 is TGTGCCAGCAGCCAACAGAACACTGAAGCTTTCTTT. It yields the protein CASSQQNTEAFF.

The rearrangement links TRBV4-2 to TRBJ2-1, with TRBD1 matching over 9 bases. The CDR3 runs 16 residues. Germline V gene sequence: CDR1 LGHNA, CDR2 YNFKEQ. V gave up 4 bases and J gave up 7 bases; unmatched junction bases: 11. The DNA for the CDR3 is TGTGCCAGCAGCCCCCAAAGGACAGGGGAATCGAATGAGCAGTTCTTC. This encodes CASSPQRTGESNEQFF.

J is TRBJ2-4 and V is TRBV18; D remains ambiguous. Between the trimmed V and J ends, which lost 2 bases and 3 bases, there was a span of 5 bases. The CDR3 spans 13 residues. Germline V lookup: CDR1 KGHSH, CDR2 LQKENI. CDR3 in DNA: TGTGCCAGCTCACCAGAGGTCAAAAACATTCAGTACTTC. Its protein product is CASSPEVKNIQYF.

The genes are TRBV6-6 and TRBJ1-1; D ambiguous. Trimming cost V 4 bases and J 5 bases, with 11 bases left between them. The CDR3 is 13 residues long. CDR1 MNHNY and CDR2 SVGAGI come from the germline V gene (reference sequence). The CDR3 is CASSFDIRTEAFF. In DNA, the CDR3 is TGTGCCAGCAGTTTTGACATACGTACTGAAGCTTTCTTT.

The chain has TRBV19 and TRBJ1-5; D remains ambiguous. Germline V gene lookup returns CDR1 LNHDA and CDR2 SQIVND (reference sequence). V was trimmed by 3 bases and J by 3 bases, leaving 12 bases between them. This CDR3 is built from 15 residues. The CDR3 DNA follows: TGTGCCAGTAGTATCCGGAGGAGGGCCAATCAGCCCCAGCATTTT. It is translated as CASSIRRRANQPQHF.

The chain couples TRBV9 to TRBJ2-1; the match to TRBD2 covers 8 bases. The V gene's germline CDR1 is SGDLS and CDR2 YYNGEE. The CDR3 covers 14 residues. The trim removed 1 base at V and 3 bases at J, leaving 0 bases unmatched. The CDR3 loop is CASSVSGSYNEQFF. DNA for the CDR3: TGTGCCAGCAGCGTAAGCGGGAGCTACAATGAGCAGTTCTTC.

The CDR3 DNA reads as TGTGCCAGCAGTTTAGACAGAACCTACGAGCAGTACTTC. Its translation: CASSLDRTYEQYF. This chain joins TRBV27 and TRBJ2-7; possibly TRBD1 for D (5 bases). Trimming left V 2 bases short and J 2 bases short, with 7 bases between. The CDR3 extends over 13 amino acids. Per germline, CDR1 MNHEY and CDR2 SMNVEV (reference sequence).

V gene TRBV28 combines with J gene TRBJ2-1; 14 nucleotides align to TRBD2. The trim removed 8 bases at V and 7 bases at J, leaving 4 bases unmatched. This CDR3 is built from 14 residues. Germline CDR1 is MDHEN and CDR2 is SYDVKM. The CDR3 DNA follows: TGTGCCAGCGCCCGGACTAGCGGGAGGAATGAGCAGTTCTTC. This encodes CASARTSGRNEQFF.

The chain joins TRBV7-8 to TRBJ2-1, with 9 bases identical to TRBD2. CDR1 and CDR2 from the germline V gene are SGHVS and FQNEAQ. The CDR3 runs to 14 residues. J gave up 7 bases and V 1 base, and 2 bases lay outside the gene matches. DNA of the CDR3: TGTGCCAGCAGCTTAGTAGCGGGAGTAAATGAGCAGTTCTTC. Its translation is CASSLVAGVNEQFF.

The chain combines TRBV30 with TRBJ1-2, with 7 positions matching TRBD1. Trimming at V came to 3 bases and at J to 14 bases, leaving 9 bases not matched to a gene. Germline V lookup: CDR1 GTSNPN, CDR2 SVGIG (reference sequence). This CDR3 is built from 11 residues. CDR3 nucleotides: TGTGCCTGGAGCACAGGACAGGTGACGACCTTC. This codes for CAWSTGQVTTF.

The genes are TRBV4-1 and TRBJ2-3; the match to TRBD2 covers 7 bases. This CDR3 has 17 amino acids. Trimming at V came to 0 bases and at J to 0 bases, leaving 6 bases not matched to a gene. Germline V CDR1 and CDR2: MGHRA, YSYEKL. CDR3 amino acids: CASSQEQAGSSTDTQYF. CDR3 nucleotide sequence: TGCGCCAGCAGCCAAGAACAAGCGGGATCTAGCACAGATACGCAGTATTTT.

CDR3 loop: CASSSPRAGANVLTF. The DNA of the CDR3 is TGTGCCAGCAGCTCCCCACGGGCTGGGGCCAACGTCCTGACTTTC. The V and J genes are TRBV11-2 and TRBJ2-6; D not resolved. Trimming stripped 4 bases from V and 2 bases from J, with 9 bases between. The germline V gene has CDR1 SGHAT and CDR2 FQNNGV. CDR3 length equals 15 residues.

CDR3 in DNA: TGCGCCAGCAGCTTGGGTGCGGGGTCCGATGATGGCTACACCTTC. Its translation is CASSLGAGSDDGYTF. V gene TRBV5-1 combines with J gene TRBJ1-2; D not certain. Germline V lookup: CDR1 SGHRS, CDR2 YFSETQ. V was clipped by 0 bases and J by 6 bases, with 15 bases between them. The CDR3 is 15 residues long.